Detailed here is one T cell receptor beta chain. These data come from a study of blood T cell repertoires in COVID-19. CDR3 length equals 15 residues. Germline V gives CDR1 SGHTA, CDR2 FQGNSA. V was pared by 5 bases and J by 8 bases, with 18 bases between. Method: immunoSEQ multiplex PCR; TCRdb's copy keeps in-frame clones and lacks some. The sample records hundreds of thousands of clones, 87% being singletons. This receptor was obtained from a woman aged 25 to 45 who had recovered from COVID-19. Input material: PBMCs or T cells enriched from blood (not recorded which). The genes are TRBV7-2 and TRBJ1-4, with D uncertain. The CDR3 sequence is CASSRTRARVEKLFF. The CDR3 nucleotides are TGTGCCAGCAGCCGTACGAGGGCGAGGGTAGAAAAACTGTTTTTT.